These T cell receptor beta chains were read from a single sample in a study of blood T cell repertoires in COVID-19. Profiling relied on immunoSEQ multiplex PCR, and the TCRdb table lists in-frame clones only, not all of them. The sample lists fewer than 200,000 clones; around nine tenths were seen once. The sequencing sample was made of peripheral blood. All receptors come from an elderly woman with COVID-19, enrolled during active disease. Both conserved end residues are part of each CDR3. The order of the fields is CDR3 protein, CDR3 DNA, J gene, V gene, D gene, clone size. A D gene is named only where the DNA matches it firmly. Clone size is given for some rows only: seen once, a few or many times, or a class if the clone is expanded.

CDR3aa: CASSFADSTDTQYF; CDR3nt: TGCGCCAGCAGCTTTGCGGATTCCACAGATACGCAGTATTTT; j_gene: TRBJ2-3; v_gene: TRBV5-1; d_gene: NA; abundance: NA
CDR3aa: CASSLVVAGGGGDEQFF; CDR3nt: TGTGCCAGCAGCTTAGTAGTAGCGGGAGGGGGAGGGGATGAGCAGTTCTTC; j_gene: TRBJ2-1; v_gene: TRBV11-3; d_gene: TRBD2; abundance: NA
CDR3aa: CASSSHGAKETQYF; CDR3nt: TGTGCCAGCAGCTCCCATGGGGCGAAAGAGACCCAGTACTTC; j_gene: TRBJ2-5; v_gene: TRBV7-9; d_gene: NA; abundance: NA
CDR3aa: CASAFGSGAPKNEQFF; CDR3nt: TGTGCTAGTGCCTTTGGGTCGGGAGCCCCCAAGAATGAGCAGTTCTTC; j_gene: TRBJ2-1; v_gene: TRBV12-5; d_gene: NA; abundance: NA
CDR3aa: CASSPGEGKTEAFF; CDR3nt: TGTGCCAGCAGCCCGGGGGAAGGAAAGACTGAAGCTTTCTTT; j_gene: TRBJ1-1; v_gene: TRBV6-5; d_gene: NA; abundance: NA
CDR3aa: CASSSRTATNEKLFF; CDR3nt: TGTGCCAGCAGCTCTCGGACAGCTACTAATGAAAAACTGTTTTTT; j_gene: TRBJ1-4; v_gene: TRBV7-8; d_gene: NA; abundance: NA
CDR3aa: CASSFGTEDEKLFF; CDR3nt: TGTGCCAGCAGTTTTGGGACAGAAGATGAAAAACTGTTTTTT; j_gene: TRBJ1-4; v_gene: TRBV6-5; d_gene: TRBD1; abundance: once
CDR3aa: CSAQGNEQFF; CDR3nt: TGCAGTGCTCAGGGCAATGAGCAGTTCTTC; j_gene: TRBJ2-1; v_gene: TRBV20-1; d_gene: NA; abundance: NA
CDR3aa: CASSLLRNTEAFF; CDR3nt: TGTGCCAGCAGCTTACTCCGGAACACTGAAGCTTTCTTT; j_gene: TRBJ1-1; v_gene: TRBV7-2; d_gene: NA; abundance: NA
CDR3aa: CASSSLRSGLSSYEQYF; CDR3nt: TGTGCCAGCAGTTCTCTTAGAAGCGGGTTAAGCTCCTACGAGCAGTACTTC; j_gene: TRBJ2-7; v_gene: TRBV28; d_gene: NA; abundance: NA
CDR3aa: CASSQSKQINEKLFF; CDR3nt: TGTGCCAGCAGCCAATCGAAACAGATTAATGAAAAACTGTTTTTT; j_gene: TRBJ1-4; v_gene: TRBV4-2; d_gene: NA; abundance: NA
CDR3aa: CASSQRQGRWETQYF; CDR3nt: TGCGCCAGCAGCCAACGACAGGGGAGGTGGGAGACCCAGTACTTC; j_gene: TRBJ2-5; v_gene: TRBV5-1; d_gene: TRBD1; abundance: NA
CDR3aa: CASSLVFEEGETQYF; CDR3nt: TGTGCCAGCAGTTTGGTTTTTGAGGAGGGAGAGACCCAGTACTTC; j_gene: TRBJ2-5; v_gene: TRBV5-6; d_gene: NA; abundance: NA
CDR3aa: CASSPPGRPNEKLFF; CDR3nt: TGTGCCAGCAGCCCTCCTGGGAGGCCTAATGAAAAACTGTTTTTT; j_gene: TRBJ1-4; v_gene: TRBV3-1/TRBV3-2; d_gene: NA; abundance: NA
CDR3aa: CASSQRLGNNEQFF; CDR3nt: TGTGCCAGCAGCCAAAGACTAGGAAACAATGAGCAGTTCTTC; j_gene: TRBJ2-1; v_gene: TRBV4-2; d_gene: NA; abundance: NA
CDR3aa: CASSLGTANTEAFF; CDR3nt: TGTGCCAGCAGCTTAGGGACAGCAAACACTGAAGCTTTCTTT; j_gene: TRBJ1-1; v_gene: TRBV7-8; d_gene: NA; abundance: NA
CDR3aa: CASSENRQPQHF; CDR3nt: TGTGCCAGCAGTGAGAACAGGCAGCCCCAGCATTTT; j_gene: TRBJ1-5; v_gene: TRBV2; d_gene: NA; abundance: NA
CDR3aa: CAGQDLLRGYTF; CDR3nt: TGTGCCGGACAGGACCTGCTAAGGGGCTACACCTTC; j_gene: TRBJ1-2; v_gene: TRBV6-5; d_gene: TRBD1; abundance: NA
CDR3aa: CASTLSGTGGINTEAFF; CDR3nt: TGTGCCAGCACCCTCTCCGGGACAGGGGGCATAAACACTGAAGCTTTCTTT; j_gene: TRBJ1-1; v_gene: TRBV27; d_gene: TRBD1; abundance: NA
CDR3aa: CASSQGGLAGIGVSGANVLTF; CDR3nt: TGCGCCAGCAGCCAAGGGGGACTAGCGGGAATTGGGGTCTCTGGGGCCAACGTCCTGACTTTC; j_gene: TRBJ2-6; v_gene: TRBV5-1; d_gene: TRBD2; abundance: NA
CDR3aa: CASSLGLGGANNSPLHF; CDR3nt: TGTGCCAGCAGTTTAGGGTTAGGGGGCGCAAATAATTCGCCCCTCCACTTT; j_gene: TRBJ1-6; v_gene: TRBV27; d_gene: TRBD1; abundance: NA
CDR3aa: CASGLVAGGTYNEQFF; CDR3nt: TGTGCTAGTGGTTTGGTAGCGGGAGGCACCTACAATGAGCAGTTCTTC; j_gene: TRBJ2-1; v_gene: TRBV12-5; d_gene: TRBD2; abundance: once
CDR3aa: CASSGSGVTGTDTQYF; CDR3nt: TGTGCCAGCAGTGGCTCAGGGGTAACCGGGACAGATACGCAGTATTTT; j_gene: TRBJ2-3; v_gene: TRBV6-1; d_gene: NA; abundance: NA
CDR3aa: CASRDGRPPYEQYF; CDR3nt: TGTGCCAGCCGGGACGGGAGGCCTCCATACGAGCAGTACTTC; j_gene: TRBJ2-7; v_gene: TRBV7-2; d_gene: TRBD2; abundance: NA
CDR3aa: CASSQGGKERNEQFF; CDR3nt: TGTGCCAGCAGCCAAGGGGGCAAAGAAAGGAATGAGCAGTTCTTC; j_gene: TRBJ2-1; v_gene: TRBV14; d_gene: NA; abundance: NA
CDR3aa: CASSLSLAGGNGEQFF; CDR3nt: TGCGCCAGCAGCTTATCACTAGCGGGAGGTAATGGTGAGCAGTTCTTC; j_gene: TRBJ2-1; v_gene: TRBV5-1; d_gene: TRBD2; abundance: NA
CDR3aa: CASSLGGASSYGYTF; CDR3nt: TGTGCCAGCAGTTTAGGGGGGGCGTCGAGCTATGGCTACACCTTC; j_gene: TRBJ1-2; v_gene: TRBV28; d_gene: NA; abundance: NA
CDR3aa: CASSQDTSGSAGELFF; CDR3nt: TGCGCCAGCAGCCAAGATACTAGCGGGAGTGCCGGGGAGCTGTTTTTT; j_gene: TRBJ2-2; v_gene: TRBV4-3; d_gene: TRBD2; abundance: NA
CDR3aa: CASSSRDRGEQYF; CDR3nt: TGTGCCAGCAGCTCCCGGGACAGAGGGGAGCAGTACTTC; j_gene: TRBJ2-7; v_gene: TRBV7-2; d_gene: TRBD1; abundance: NA
CDR3aa: CAISPSGRDYEQYF; CDR3nt: TGTGCCATCAGTCCTAGCGGGAGGGACTACGAGCAGTACTTC; j_gene: TRBJ2-7; v_gene: TRBV10-3; d_gene: TRBD2; abundance: NA
CDR3aa: CASSFPGPTEAFF; CDR3nt: TGTGCCAGTAGTTTCCCAGGGCCGACTGAAGCTTTCTTT; j_gene: TRBJ1-1; v_gene: TRBV19; d_gene: NA; abundance: NA
CDR3aa: CASSIGPSTDTQYF; CDR3nt: TGTGCCAGTAGTATCGGTCCCAGCACAGATACGCAGTATTTT; j_gene: TRBJ2-3; v_gene: TRBV19; d_gene: NA; abundance: NA
CDR3aa: CASSYASGRNGEQFF; CDR3nt: TGTGCCAGTAGCTACGCTAGCGGGAGGAACGGGGAGCAGTTCTTC; j_gene: TRBJ2-1; v_gene: TRBV19; d_gene: TRBD2; abundance: NA
CDR3aa: CASSSTGGSGYTF; CDR3nt: TGTGCCAGTAGTTCCACAGGGGGCAGTGGCTACACCTTC; j_gene: TRBJ1-2; v_gene: TRBV19; d_gene: TRBD1; abundance: NA
CDR3aa: CASSTDRGQETQYF; CDR3nt: TGCGCCAGCAGCACGGACAGGGGCCAAGAGACCCAGTACTTC; j_gene: TRBJ2-5; v_gene: TRBV5-1; d_gene: TRBD1; abundance: NA
CDR3aa: CASSRRIGLSFDEQFF; CDR3nt: TGTGCCAGCAGTAGGAGGATCGGACTATCGTTCGATGAGCAGTTCTTC; j_gene: TRBJ2-1; v_gene: TRBV11-3; d_gene: NA; abundance: NA
CDR3aa: CASSAGGSTNTGELFF; CDR3nt: TGTGCCAGCTCGGCGGGCGGGAGCACGAACACCGGGGAGCTGTTTTTT; j_gene: TRBJ2-2; v_gene: TRBV18; d_gene: TRBD2; abundance: NA
CDR3aa: CASSHPGQGVLGYTF; CDR3nt: TGCGCCAGCAGCCATCCCGGACAGGGTGTCCTTGGCTACACCTTC; j_gene: TRBJ1-2; v_gene: TRBV4-3; d_gene: TRBD1; abundance: NA
CDR3aa: CASSSRGTSGRYEQFF; CDR3nt: TGTGCCAGCAGTTCCCGGGGGACTAGCGGGAGGTATGAGCAGTTCTTC; j_gene: TRBJ2-1; v_gene: TRBV28; d_gene: TRBD2; abundance: NA
CDR3aa: CASSRGGTDTQYF; CDR3nt: TGCGCCAGCAGCCGCGGGGGGACAGATACGCAGTATTTT; j_gene: TRBJ2-3; v_gene: TRBV4-3; d_gene: TRBD2; abundance: NA
CDR3aa: CASSFGGISFETQYF; CDR3nt: TGTGCCAGCAGCTTCGGCGGGATCTCTTTCGAGACCCAGTACTTC; j_gene: TRBJ2-5; v_gene: TRBV5-6; d_gene: NA; abundance: NA
CDR3aa: CASGLAGDNGGEQFF; CDR3nt: TGTGCCAGCGGACTAGCGGGAGATAATGGAGGTGAGCAGTTCTTC; j_gene: TRBJ2-1; v_gene: TRBV2; d_gene: TRBD2; abundance: NA
CDR3aa: CASSFKVLAGQTTGELFF; CDR3nt: TGTGCCAGCAGCTTCAAGGTACTCGCGGGACAGACCACCGGGGAGCTGTTTTTT; j_gene: TRBJ2-2; v_gene: TRBV3-1/TRBV3-2; d_gene: NA; abundance: NA
CDR3aa: CASSKGVSGRGAGELFF; CDR3nt: TGTGCCAGCAGCAAAGGGGTGAGCGGGAGAGGTGCAGGGGAGCTGTTTTTT; j_gene: TRBJ2-2; v_gene: TRBV21-1; d_gene: NA; abundance: NA
CDR3aa: CASSPNRDRSEQYF; CDR3nt: TGTGCCAGCAGCCCCAACAGGGACAGGTCCGAGCAGTACTTC; j_gene: TRBJ2-7; v_gene: TRBV5-4; d_gene: TRBD1; abundance: once
CDR3aa: CASSLGGGQRNEKLFF; CDR3nt: TGCGCCAGCAGCTTGGGCGGTGGACAGCGTAATGAAAAACTGTTTTTT; j_gene: TRBJ1-4; v_gene: TRBV5-1; d_gene: NA; abundance: NA
CDR3aa: CASSLGTGGIGETQYF; CDR3nt: TGTGCCAGCAGCTTAGGGACAGGGGGGATCGGAGAGACCCAGTACTTC; j_gene: TRBJ2-5; v_gene: TRBV7-6; d_gene: TRBD1; abundance: NA
CDR3aa: CASSLDLHPGETQYF; CDR3nt: TGTGCCAGCAGCTTAGATTTACATCCGGGGGAGACCCAGTACTTC; j_gene: TRBJ2-5; v_gene: TRBV7-2; d_gene: NA; abundance: once
CDR3aa: CASIQQLLANYGYTF; CDR3nt: TGTGCCAGTATACAACAGCTGTTAGCTAACTATGGCTACACCTTC; j_gene: TRBJ1-2; v_gene: TRBV19; d_gene: NA; abundance: few
CDR3aa: CASRAGGVAYNSPLHF; CDR3nt: TGTGCCAGCAGGGCTGGAGGGGTGGCCTATAATTCACCCCTCCACTTT; j_gene: TRBJ1-6; v_gene: TRBV25-1; d_gene: NA; abundance: NA
CDR3aa: CASSLGGGRPKNIQYF; CDR3nt: TGTGCCAGCAGCTTAGGTGGCGGGAGGCCCAAAAACATTCAGTACTTC; j_gene: TRBJ2-4; v_gene: TRBV7-2; d_gene: TRBD2; abundance: NA
CDR3aa: CASSSSPHNEQFF; CDR3nt: TGTGCCAGCAGCTCTAGCCCTCACAATGAGCAGTTCTTC; j_gene: TRBJ2-1; v_gene: TRBV7-2; d_gene: NA; abundance: NA
CDR3aa: CASLGGRGQNIQYF; CDR3nt: TGTGCCAGCCTTGGGGGCAGGGGACAAAACATTCAGTACTTC; j_gene: TRBJ2-4; v_gene: TRBV2; d_gene: NA; abundance: NA
CDR3aa: CASSSTVNQPQHF; CDR3nt: TGTGCCAGCAGCTCGACAGTCAATCAGCCCCAGCATTTT; j_gene: TRBJ1-5; v_gene: TRBV7-8; d_gene: NA; abundance: few
CDR3aa: CASSQRGFGQPQHF; CDR3nt: TGTGCCAGCAGTCAAAGGGGCTTTGGCCAGCCCCAGCATTTT; j_gene: TRBJ1-5; v_gene: TRBV25-1; d_gene: NA; abundance: NA
CDR3aa: CASSQDLLNEQFF; CDR3nt: TGTGCCAGCAGCCAAGACCTCCTCAATGAGCAGTTCTTC; j_gene: TRBJ2-1; v_gene: TRBV3-1/TRBV3-2; d_gene: NA; abundance: NA
CDR3aa: CASSGAGGRGEQYF; CDR3nt: TGTGCCAGCAGTGGAGCGGGAGGGCGAGGTGAGCAGTACTTC; j_gene: TRBJ2-7; v_gene: TRBV2; d_gene: TRBD2; abundance: once
CDR3aa: CASSVSSVNTEAFF; CDR3nt: TGTGCCAGCAGCGTCTCCAGCGTGAACACTGAAGCTTTCTTT; j_gene: TRBJ1-1; v_gene: TRBV9; d_gene: NA; abundance: NA
CDR3aa: CASTQDRDTEAFF; CDR3nt: TGTGCCAGCACCCAGGACAGGGACACTGAAGCTTTCTTT; j_gene: TRBJ1-1; v_gene: TRBV12-3/TRBV12-4; d_gene: TRBD1; abundance: NA